The 30 T cell receptor beta chains reported below all come from one sample, sequenced in a study of long-term antiretroviral therapy in people with HIV. Sequencing used immunoSEQ v3.0 at survey level. Measured with immunoSEQ multiplex PCR; TCRdb has only the in-frame clones, and not every one. The sample records 20,000 to 25,000 clones, around three quarters being singletons. Specimen: unsorted PBMCs, collected 4.1 years after starting antiretroviral therapy. These receptors were obtained from a middle-aged woman with HIV.

The gene calls are TRBV11-2 and TRBJ2-7; no reliable D call. Germline V gene data show CDR1 as SGHAT and CDR2 as FQNNGV. V lost 1 base to trimming and J lost 0 bases, with 7 bases between them. The CDR3 is 14 amino acids. The CDR3: CASSLAAASYEQYF. In DNA, the CDR3 is TGTGCCAGCAGCTTAGCGGCAGCCTCCTACGAGCAGTACTTC. Full variable domain (missing parts from reference TRBV11-2 and TRBJ2-7): EAGVAQSPRYKIIEKRQSVAFWCNPISGHATLYWYQQILGQGPKLLIQFQNNGVVDDSQLPKDRFSAERLKGVDSTLKIQPAKLEDSAVYLCASSLAAASYEQYFGPGTRLTVT.

DNA of the CDR3: TGTGCCAGCACCTGGACTAGCGCGAACTACGAGCAGTACTTC. Translated, it gives CASTWTSANYEQYF. J is TRBJ2-7 and V is TRBV6-1; 9 bases line up with TRBD2. V dropped 7 bases and J dropped 3; count of bases not matched to a gene: 7. The CDR3 spans 14 residues. Germline CDR1 reads MNHNS; CDR2 reads SASEGT.

The rearrangement uses TRBV19 and TRBJ2-7, with 7 nucleotides matching TRBD2. Germline-derived CDR1 and CDR2 are LNHDA and SQIVND (reference sequence). There are 13 residues in the CDR3. Trimming removed 1 base from V and 4 bases from J; junction bases left unmatched: 1. CDR3 sequence: CASSIGGSYEQYF. CDR3 DNA sequence: TGTGCCAGTAGTATAGGCGGGAGTTACGAGCAGTACTTC.

The chain is built from TRBV5-4 and TRBJ2-5; possibly TRBD1 or TRBD2 for D (5 bases each). The CDR3 is 14 amino acids. V was trimmed by 5 bases and J by 5 bases, leaving 16 bases between them. Germline V gene data show CDR1 as SGHNT and CDR2 as YYREEE (reference sequence). The DNA for the CDR3 is TGTGCCAGCAGACTCCCGGGGCCAAGGGAGACCCAGTACTTC. Protein product: CASRLPGPRETQYF.

This clone showed up just a few times. This rearrangement joins TRBV7-9 to TRBJ2-1; D unclear. V was trimmed by 1 base and J by 7 bases, leaving 5 bases between them. The CDR3 extends over 12 amino acids. Germline assignment: CDR1 SEHNR and CDR2 FQNEAQ (reference sequence). The CDR3 DNA reads TGTGCCAGCAGCTTAGAATCTAATGAGCAGTTCTTC. Protein: CASSLESNEQFF. The whole variable domain, filled in from reference TRBV7-9 and TRBJ2-1, reads DTGVSQNPRHKITKRGQNVTFRCDPISEHNRLYWYRQTLGQGPEFLTYFQNEAQLEKSRLLSDRFSAERPKGSFSTLEIQRTEQGDSAMYLCASSLESNEQFFGPGTRLTVL.

This clone was counted between two and nine times. The junction shows a germline mismatch at one end, possibly a read error. This chain joins TRBV30 and TRBJ2-7, with D perhaps TRBD1 or TRBD2 (5 bases each). Germline V gene data show CDR1 as GTSNPN and CDR2 as SVGIG (reference sequence). The CDR3 totals 13 residues. CDR3 nucleotide sequence: TGTGCCTGGAGTGACGGGGCCTCCCACGAGCAGTACTTC. This sequence encodes CAWSDGASHEQYF.

This rearrangement joins TRBV7-6 to TRBJ2-7, with TRBD2 matching 14 bases. Trimming cost V 0 bases and J 0 bases; bases outside gene matches: 16. The CDR3 contains 22 residues. Germline loops: CDR1 SGHVS, CDR2 FNYEAQ. CDR3 residues: CASSLAVGVGTSGRRFSYEQYF. CDR3 nucleotide sequence: TGTGCCAGCAGCTTAGCGGTAGGCGTAGGGACTAGCGGGAGAAGGTTCTCCTACGAGCAGTACTTC.

This chain uses TRBV19 with TRBJ2-1, with TRBD2 matching over 8 bases. Trimming at V came to 4 bases and at J to 4 bases, leaving 15 bases not matched to a gene. Germline lookup yields CDR1 LNHDA and CDR2 SQIVND (reference sequence). The CDR3 has 18 residues. CDR3 sequence reads: CASSKTWGIAGSYNEQFF. The CDR3 bases are TGTGCCAGTAGTAAGACTTGGGGGATAGCGGGAAGTTACAATGAGCAGTTCTTC.

This clone was observed a single time. The gene calls are TRBV5-1 and TRBJ2-3; 11 bases are shared with TRBD2. This CDR3 has 17 amino acids. The germline gives CDR1 SGHRS, CDR2 YFSETQ. After removal of 3 bases from V and 4 bases from J, the junction contained 10 bases not matched to a gene. The CDR3 DNA is TGCGCCAGCAGCTCCTTATTAGCGGGGGGGCGTGCAGATACGCAGTATTTT. Encoded protein: CASSSLLAGGRADTQYF.

The genes are TRBV27 and TRBJ1-1; the match to TRBD1 covers 7 bases. The CDR3 covers 14 residues. Germline V lookup: CDR1 MNHEY, CDR2 SMNVEV (reference sequence). After removal of 3 bases from V and 5 bases from J, the junction contained 6 bases not matched to a gene. The CDR3, as DNA: TGTGCCAGCAGTTTTATTCCGACAGGGACTGAAGCTTTCTTT. Protein sequence: CASSFIPTGTEAFF.

V is TRBV30 and J is TRBJ1-3; 11 bases map to TRBD1. This CDR3 contains 16 residues. Germline CDR1 reads GTSNPN; CDR2 reads SVGIG (reference sequence). The J segment lost 2 bases and the V segment lost 4 bases, leaving 7 bases of the junction unmatched. DNA for the CDR3: TGTGCCTGGATTGATGGACAGGGGGCAGCTGGAAACACCATATATTTT. It specifies CAWIDGQGAAGNTIYF.

This clone was picked up a small number of times. The J gene is TRBJ2-2, the V gene TRBV5-4; no definite D call. CDR1 is SGHNT and CDR2 is YYREEE in the germline V gene (reference sequence). The germline V and J ends were trimmed by 2 bases and 1 base, with 6 bases remaining between them. CDR3 length: 14 residues. The CDR3 bases are TGTGCCAGCAGCTTTCACGAGAACACCGGGGAGCTGTTTTTT. Encoded protein: CASSFHENTGELFF.

V usage is TRBV11-3 and J usage is TRBJ2-5; no clear D gene. V was cut by 1 base and J by 3 bases, with 3 bases left in between. The CDR3 totals 12 residues. CDR1 and CDR2 from the germline V gene are SGHNT and YENEEA. CDR3 bases: TGTGCCAGCAGCTTAGGGGAAGAGACCCAGTACTTC. As protein: CASSLGEETQYF.

This clone appeared once. This chain links TRBV15 with TRBJ1-1; D is undetermined. Germline V gene sequence: CDR1 LNHNV, CDR2 YYDKDF (reference sequence). The CDR3 runs 13 residues. The V end lost 0 bases, the J end lost 6 bases, and 8 bases lay between the germline ends. CDR3 nucleotide sequence: TGTGCCACCAGCAGAGATGTTCAAGCTGAAGCTTTCTTT. Its translation: CATSRDVQAEAFF.

V is TRBV11-2 and J is TRBJ1-1; a weak D match, TRBD1 (6 bases). The CDR3 totals 14 residues. Trimming took 5 bases from V and 1 from J, leaving 11 bases between them. CDR1 SGHAT and CDR2 FQNNGV come from the germline V gene. The CDR3 DNA is TGTGCCAGCAGCAAAGGACAGACGAACACTGAAGCTTTCTTT. As protein: CASSKGQTNTEAFF. Based on the CDR3 plus reference TRBV11-2 and TRBJ1-1, the full variable domain is EAGVAQSPRYKIIEKRQSVAFWCNPISGHATLYWYQQILGQGPKLLIQFQNNGVVDDSQLPKDRFSAERLKGVDSTLKIQPAKLEDSAVYLCASSKGQTNTEAFFGQGTRLTVV.

This clone was counted between two and nine times. The rearrangement joins TRBV13 to TRBJ1-2; D perhaps matches TRBD1 (6 bases). Germline CDR1 PRHDT, CDR2 FYEKMQ (reference sequence). The CDR3 contains 14 residues. Trimming removed 3 bases at V and 7 bases at J, with 15 bases between. The CDR3 protein is CASSLHREEIGYTF. CDR3 nucleotides: TGTGCCAGCAGCTTGCACAGGGAGGAAATTGGCTACACCTTC.

The chain joins TRBV28 to TRBJ1-2, with unresolved D. Trimming removed 2 bases from V and 6 bases from J, with 13 bases in between. In germline, CDR1 is MDHEN, CDR2 SYDVKM. The CDR3 has 14 residues. The CDR3 here is CASSLGQEVHGYTF. The CDR3 nucleotides read TGTGCCAGCAGTTTAGGCCAGGAGGTCCATGGCTACACCTTC.

The chain carries TRBV7-2 and TRBJ2-7; 8 bases match TRBD2. J gave up 2 bases and V 5 bases, and 5 bases lay outside the gene matches. There are 14 residues in the CDR3. Per germline, CDR1 SGHTA and CDR2 FQGNSA. In DNA, the CDR3 is TGTGCCAGCAGCACCGGGGGACTAGCCTACGAGCAGTACTTC. Amino acid sequence: CASSTGGLAYEQYF.

This clone was picked up a small number of times. V and J are TRBV2 and TRBJ1-5, with 8 bases fitting TRBD1. From germline, CDR1 is SNHLY and CDR2 FYNNEI. V lost 1 base to trimming and J lost 0 bases; unmatched junction nucleotides: 5. The CDR3 contains 17 residues. The CDR3 region has the DNA TGTGCCAGCAGTGAAGGGACAGGGACCCATAGCAATCAGCCCCAGCATTTT. Translation gives CASSEGTGTHSNQPQHF.

J is TRBJ1-2 and V is TRBV7-9; D might be TRBD1 (5 bases). Per the germline V gene, CDR1 is SEHNR and CDR2 is FQNEAQ (reference sequence). The CDR3 is made up of 14 amino acids. Trimming took off 5 bases at V and 3 bases at J, with 13 bases between the two ends. CDR3 in DNA: TGTGCCAGCAGCCAACGGGACGGATACTATGGCTACACCTTC. This gives the protein CASSQRDGYYGYTF.

The CDR3 loop is CASSRQSGSYEQYF. Written as DNA, the CDR3 is TGTGCCAGCAGCCGTCAGTCCGGATCCTACGAGCAGTACTTC. The rearrangement uses TRBV7-9 and TRBJ2-5, with D unclear. Near its end, the DNA agrees better with TRBJ2-7, so the J call may be wrong. The CDR3 is made up of 14 amino acids. Per germline, CDR1 SEHNR and CDR2 FQNEAQ (reference sequence).

The rearrangement links TRBV27 to TRBJ1-2; tentative D call: TRBD1 (5 bases). This CDR3 region has 13 residues. The V end lost 0 bases, the J end lost 4 bases, and 6 bases lay between the germline ends. Looked up from germline, CDR1 is MNHEY and CDR2 is SMNVEV (reference sequence). DNA of the CDR3: TGTGCCAGCAGTTTATCCGGGGCCTATGGCTACACCTTC. Its protein product is CASSLSGAYGYTF.

V usage is TRBV6-5 and J usage is TRBJ1-5, with no clear D. V lost 2 bases, J lost 4 bases, and 6 bases lay in between. The germline V gene encodes CDR1 MNHEY and CDR2 SVGAGI. This CDR3 region has 13 residues. In DNA form, the CDR3 reads TGTGCCAGCAGTTACGCGGTAAATCAGCCCCAGCATTTT. Its translation: CASSYAVNQPQHF.

The sample holds one count of this clone. The V call is TRBV5-1, the J call TRBJ2-1, with 8 bases identical to TRBD1. CDR1 and CDR2 (germline): SGHRS, YFSETQ. V gave up 7 bases and J gave up 0 bases; unmatched junction bases: 6. The CDR3 is made up of 15 amino acids. The CDR3 is CASGRQGSSYNEQFF. The CDR3 DNA is TGCGCCAGCGGACGACAGGGGAGCTCCTACAATGAGCAGTTCTTC.

The CDR3 protein is CASSYSDGRNYGYTF. CDR3 sequence (DNA): TGTGCCAGCAGTTACTCGGACGGAAGAAACTATGGCTACACCTTC. This chain joins TRBV6-6 and TRBJ1-2; no definite D call. The CDR3 spans 15 residues. Trimming left V 0 bases short and J 2 bases short, with 10 bases between. Germline assignment: CDR1 MNHNY and CDR2 SVGAGI (reference sequence).

In this sample, this clone turned up once. The chain recombines TRBV15 with TRBJ2-7; D gene unclear. Germline V gives CDR1 LNHNV, CDR2 YYDKDF (reference sequence). V lost 2 bases and J lost 1, with 12 bases in between. The CDR3 runs 15 residues. The CDR3 loop reads CATSRLKEPSYEQYF. The CDR3 DNA follows: TGTGCCACCAGCAGACTAAAGGAGCCGTCCTACGAGCAGTACTTC.

The chain links TRBV6-4 to TRBJ2-1; D may be TRBD2 (6 bases). The germline CDR1 and CDR2 sequences are MRHNA and SNTAGT. The V gene lost 2 bases and the J gene lost 3 bases, with 11 bases spanning the gap. CDR3 length: 15 amino acids. CDR3 bases: TGTGCCAGCAGTGACCGGGGCGGGGACTACAATGAGCAGTTCTTC. Protein: CASSDRGGDYNEQFF.

The rearrangement uses TRBV30 and TRBJ2-7; D gene ambiguous. Trimming pared 0 bases from V and 4 bases from J, leaving 7 bases between. This CDR3 spans 12 amino acids. Germline CDR1 GTSNPN, CDR2 SVGIG (reference sequence). CDR3 in amino acids: CAWSVVSYEQYF. The CDR3, as DNA: TGTGCCTGGAGTGTGGTTTCATACGAGCAGTACTTC.

The CDR3 protein is CASSLGRGAINEQFF. CDR3 nucleotide sequence: TGTGCCAGCAGCTTAGGCAGGGGCGCAATAAATGAGCAGTTCTTC. The chain couples TRBV11-2 to TRBJ2-1; D might be TRBD1 (6 bases). CDR1 and CDR2 (germline): SGHAT, FQNNGV. The CDR3 length is 15 residues. Trimming left V 1 base short and J 7 bases short, with 14 bases between.

J is TRBJ1-1 and V is TRBV30, with TRBD1 as a possible D gene (6 bases). CDR1 GTSNPN and CDR2 SVGIG come from the germline V gene (reference sequence). V lost 1 base and J 0 bases, leaving 12 bases between the germline ends. The CDR3 runs 15 residues. CDR3 in amino acids: CAWSGKGGLNTEAFF. The CDR3 DNA sequence: TGTGCCTGGAGTGGTAAAGGGGGTCTGAACACTGAAGCTTTCTTT.